One sample yielded the 6 T cell receptor beta chains listed below, sequenced in a study of cytomegalovirus exposure and HLA in healthy donors. The data were produced by immunoSEQ multiplex PCR, yet TCRdb's version contains in-frame clones alone and is incomplete. There are roughly 130,000 clones in the sample; 85% to 90% occur only once, and 1.4% lies in the top ten. The sequenced material came from PBMCs. These receptors were collected from a man younger than 40 in good health and CMV-seronegative.

Relative to its sample, this clone is medium-sized. The J gene is TRBJ2-1, the V gene TRBV6-4; 9 bases map to TRBD2. V dropped 6 bases and J dropped 8; count of bases not matched to a gene: 11. CDR1 MRHNA and CDR2 SNTAGT come from the germline V gene. This CDR3 spans 15 amino acids. The DNA of the CDR3 is TGTGCCAGCAGCGAGGGGAGCGGGAGGCTGGATGAGCAGTTCTTC. This encodes CASSEGSGRLDEQFF.

V and J are TRBV7-8 and TRBJ2-7, with 9 positions matching TRBD1. CDR1 and CDR2 from the germline V gene are SGHVS and FQNEAQ. Trimming at V came to 3 bases and at J to 2 bases, leaving 14 bases not matched to a gene. CDR3 size: 18 residues. CDR3 in amino acids: CASSFSAPLTGGTYEQYF. Here the CDR3 DNA reads TGTGCCAGCAGCTTTTCTGCCCCCCTAACAGGGGGCACCTACGAGCAGTACTTC.

This chain uses TRBV4-1 with TRBJ2-5; a weak D match, TRBD1 (6 bases). The CDR3 spans 14 residues. Looked up from germline, CDR1 is MGHRA and CDR2 is YSYEKL. V lost 4 bases and J 4 bases, leaving 13 bases between the germline ends. The CDR3 region is CASSLNTGIETQYF. DNA for the CDR3: TGCGCCAGCAGCCTCAACACAGGGATAGAGACCCAGTACTTC.

This clone has a handful of counts. The V call is TRBV10-3, the J call TRBJ2-7, with 8 bases that match TRBD2. This CDR3 is built from 13 residues. V shed 10 bases, J shed 6 bases, and the junction held 11 bases outside the gene matches. Looked up from germline, CDR1 is ENHRY and CDR2 is SYGVKD. CDR3 protein: CATNSGTLSEQYF. The CDR3 DNA sequence: TGTGCCACCAATAGCGGGACCCTTAGCGAGCAGTACTTC.

This chain connects TRBV4-1 to TRBJ2-7; 9 nucleotides agree with TRBD2. The CDR3 totals 15 residues. The junction had 4 bases not matched to a gene; V was cut back by 0 bases and J by 4 bases. CDR1 MGHRA and CDR2 YSYEKL come from the germline V gene. The CDR3 is CASSQEGSGGYEQYF. In DNA form, the CDR3 reads TGCGCCAGCAGCCAAGAGGGAAGCGGGGGGTACGAGCAGTACTTC.

In its sample, this clone was seen a few times. The chain is built from TRBV28 and TRBJ1-1; D gene uncertain. The germline V gene encodes CDR1 MDHEN and CDR2 SYDVKM. Trimming left V 7 bases short and J 6 bases short, with 12 bases between. This CDR3 has 12 residues. The CDR3, as DNA: TGTGCCAGCAACCTGAGTCCCCCTGAAGCTTTCTTT. Amino acid sequence: CASNLSPPEAFF.